These T cell receptor beta chains were read from a single sample in a study of tumor and adjacent non-tumor tissue in lung cancer. Via MiXCR, TCRdb re-called the multiplex PCR reads, giving one row per CDR3 protein. This table holds about 110,000 distinct CDR3 sequences, about 63% found once. Sequencing used distant non-tumor lung tissue. These receptor sequences come from a man aged 55 to 70 with non-small cell lung cancer. The CDR3 runs from the conserved cysteine through the conserved F or W.

V gene: TRBV4-1; J gene: TRBJ1-5; CDR3 protein: CASSRAQGANQPQHF
V gene: TRBV7-9; J gene: TRBJ2-3; CDR3 protein: CASSLGASGTNTDTQYF
V gene: TRBV11-1; J gene: TRBJ2-7; CDR3 protein: CASSTAGQGRYEQYF
V gene: TRBV28; J gene: TRBJ2-3; CDR3 protein: CASNHSGRADSDMQYF
V gene: TRBV12-5; J gene: TRBJ2-1; CDR3 protein: CASGLGTRDNEQFF
V gene: TRBV19; J gene: TRBJ1-5; CDR3 protein: CASSIGLYSNQPQHF
V gene: TRBV4-3; J gene: TRBJ2-3; CDR3 protein: CASSQDVGSTDTQYF
V gene: TRBV20-1; J gene: TRBJ2-1; CDR3 protein: CDARGTSGRAREQFF
V gene: TRBV29-1; J gene: TRBJ2-3; CDR3 protein: CSAEIGVGGTDMQYF
V gene: TRBV7-9; J gene: TRBJ1-4; CDR3 protein: CASSSALTATNEKLFF
V gene: TRBV5-1; J gene: TRBJ1-5; CDR3 protein: CASSLSGAGQPQHF
V gene: TRBV5-7; J gene: TRBJ2-6; CDR3 protein: CASGPGRCPGANALTF
V gene: TRBV5-1; J gene: TRBJ2-5; CDR3 protein: CASSLEGTARGDSIAQYF
V gene: TRBV20-1; J gene: TRBJ2-1; CDR3 protein: CSARDTIGYNEQFF
V gene: TRBV4-2; J gene: TRBJ1-3; CDR3 protein: CASGQVGSGNTIYF
V gene: TRBV4-1; J gene: TRBJ2-3; CDR3 protein: CASSQIGLAGDGRYTQYF